The 21 T cell receptor beta chains reported below all come from one sample, sequenced in a study of regulatory T cells in long-lasting Graves disease. The time point is: persistent/refractory GD, antithyroid drugs over 5 years with positive TRAb. Extracted RNA from PBMCs served as the source of the TCR library. For TCR beta, libraries came from iRepertoire HTBI primers and Arm-PCR of CDR3 regions. MiXCR, applied by TCRdb to the multiplex PCR reads, yields one record per CDR3 protein. The table records 250,000 to 300,000 distinct CDR3 sequences, 20% to 25% of them present only once. The sample here was peripheral blood mononuclear cells (PBMCs), taken when the disease was refractory, from a patient treated with antithyroid drugs. These receptors all come from a female donor with Graves disease.

This clonotype has just a few counts. V is TRBV29-1 and J is TRBJ2-7; tentatively, D is TRBD1 (6 bases). This CDR3 comprises 13 residues. Germline CDR1 SQVTM, CDR2 ANQGSEA. V lost 3 bases to trimming and J lost 4 bases, with 13 bases between them. The CDR3 loop reads CSVESQGPYEQYF. In DNA form, the CDR3 reads TGCAGCGTTGAGAGCCAGGGGCCTTACGAGCAGTACTTC.

About this clonotype itself: A much larger clone differs by one base, so this may be a read error. The J gene is TRBJ1-1, the V gene TRBV5-6; 8 nucleotides agree with TRBD1. Germline V gives CDR1 SGHDT, CDR2 YYEEEE. J was trimmed by 7 bases and V by 3 bases; bases with no gene match: 14. The CDR3 has 16 residues. The CDR3 reads CASSSAGQGNWREAFF. The DNA of the CDR3 is TGTGCCAGCAGCTCCGCCGGACAGGGAAACTGGCGTGAAGCTTTCTTT.

The J gene is TRBJ2-2, the V gene TRBV5-5; TRBD1 might be the D (7 bases). The germline V gene encodes CDR1 SGHKS and CDR2 YYEKEE (reference sequence). This CDR3 is 14 amino acids long. Deletions cut 3 bases from V and 3 bases from J, with 9 bases between. Written as DNA, the CDR3 is TGTGCCAGCAGCTCCAGGGGGGACACCGGGGAGCTGTTTTTT. Translating it yields CASSSRGDTGELFF.

This clonotype was counted only a few times. The CDR3 region is CASRDKQAHTDTQYF. CDR3 bases: TGTGCCAGCAGAGATAAGCAGGCCCACACAGATACGCAGTATTTT. The chain links TRBV2 to TRBJ2-3; D is unresolved. The germline V gene encodes CDR1 SNHLY and CDR2 FYNNEI. CDR3 size: 15 residues. The V and J ends lost 6 bases and 2 bases respectively, with 15 bases between them.

The V gene is TRBV6-5, the J gene TRBJ2-1, with no clear D. Germline V gives CDR1 MNHEY, CDR2 SVGAGI. This CDR3 contains 15 residues. V gave up 0 bases and J gave up 7 bases, with 13 bases separating them. The CDR3 reads CASSYSKAFGNEQFF. For the CDR3, the DNA is TGTGCCAGCAGTTACTCGAAGGCGTTCGGAAATGAGCAGTTCTTC.

This clonotype was seen at least ten times. CDR3 protein: CASSLSSGDWYNEQFF. The DNA of the CDR3 is TGTGCCAGCAGTTTATCTAGTGGCGACTGGTACAATGAGCAGTTCTTC. V is TRBV27 and J is TRBJ2-1; D gene unclear. CDR3 length: 16 residues. CDR1 is MNHEY and CDR2 is SMNVEV in the germline V gene (reference sequence). V shed 0 bases and J shed 4 bases, with 13 bases lying between them.

This clonotype was observed many times. The chain uses TRBV12-3 or TRBV12-4 and TRBJ1-2; possibly TRBD1 for D (5 bases). The CDR3 spans 14 residues. V lost 3 bases to trimming and J lost 4 bases, with 12 bases between them. CDR3 loop: CASSLDQGTYGYTF. For the CDR3, the DNA is TGTGCCAGCAGTTTGGACCAGGGAACCTATGGCTACACCTTC.

This clonotype was recorded at least ten times. The rearrangement joins TRBV28 to TRBJ1-2; D is uncertain. V lost 5 bases and J 7 bases, leaving 11 bases between the germline ends. The germline V gene encodes CDR1 MDHEN and CDR2 SYDVKM. The CDR3 contains 12 residues. CDR3 sequence reads: CASSISGGGYTF. CDR3 DNA: TGTGCCAGCAGTATCTCGGGTGGTGGCTACACCTTC.

This clonotype was recorded many times. This sequence joins TRBV15 and TRBJ2-5, with D hard to call. Germline-derived CDR1 and CDR2 are LNHNV and YYDKDF (reference sequence). Deletions cut 0 bases from V and 3 bases from J, with 5 bases between. The CDR3 contains 13 residues. CDR3 nucleotide sequence: TGTGCCACCAGCAGAGATTGGAAAGAGACCCAGTACTTC. Translating gives CATSRDWKETQYF.

This clonotype appeared many times. The CDR3 loop reads CASSATGEDGYTF. The CDR3 DNA reads as TGTGCCAGCAGCGCGACAGGGGAGGATGGCTACACCTTC. J is TRBJ1-2 and V is TRBV28; 8 bases line up with TRBD1. Germline CDR1 is MDHEN and CDR2 is SYDVKM. J gave up 6 bases and V 6 bases, and 6 bases lay outside the gene matches. The CDR3 extends over 13 amino acids.

This clonotype has a handful of counts. The junction departs from the called germline gene at one end, perhaps through a read error. The chain couples TRBV13 to TRBJ1-1; the D is unclear. The CDR3 is 14 amino acids. Germline lookup yields CDR1 PRHDT and CDR2 FYEKMQ (reference sequence). Written as DNA, the CDR3 is TGCGCCAGCAGCTTCGGACTACTGGGGACTGAAGCTTTCTTT. This sequence encodes CASSFGLLGTEAFF.

This clonotype was picked up many times. The rearrangement links TRBV12-3 or TRBV12-4 to TRBJ2-5; TRBD2 matches at 8 bases. Trimming at V came to 2 bases and at J to 1 base, leaving 6 bases not matched to a gene. The CDR3 is made up of 16 amino acids. CDR3 DNA: TGTGCCAGCAGTTTATGGGGACTAGGGTCCCAAGAGACCCAGTACTTC. Translating gives CASSLWGLGSQETQYF.

This clonotype was seen repeatedly, ten times or more. The V call is TRBV6-2 or TRBV6-3, the J call TRBJ2-7; tentatively, D is TRBD1 (5 bases). With 11 bases removed from V and 5 bases from J, the gap between germline ends came to 16 bases. CDR1 is MNHEY and CDR2 is SVGEGT in the germline V gene. The CDR3 has 12 amino acids. CDR3 bases: TGTGCCCGATCATCAGGGTTCGACGAGCAGTACTTC. Protein: CARSSGFDEQYF.

The chain joins TRBV11-2 to TRBJ2-5; 7 bases map to TRBD2. J was trimmed by 5 bases and V by 5 bases; bases with no gene match: 8. Germline CDR1 and CDR2: SGHAT and FQNNGV. CDR3 length equals 14 residues. The chain's CDR3 is CASSLGTTGETQYF. The CDR3 DNA is TGTGCCAGCAGCCTGGGGACTACTGGGGAGACCCAGTACTTC.

This clonotype was counted ten times or more. V and J are TRBV11-2 and TRBJ1-1; no clear D gene. Trimming shortened V by 1 base and J by 0 bases, and 9 bases separated the two germline ends. Germline-derived CDR1 and CDR2 are SGHAT and FQNNGV. The CDR3 extends over 15 amino acids. The CDR3 DNA follows: TGTGCCAGCAGCTTAGCGGCGGATATGAACACTGAAGCTTTCTTT. Residues: CASSLAADMNTEAFF.

This clonotype was observed a handful of times. This chain connects TRBV6-2 or TRBV6-3 to TRBJ1-2, with D unclear. Deletions cut 8 bases from V and 2 bases from J, with 12 bases between. This CDR3 region has 13 residues. The germline CDR1 and CDR2 sequences are MNHEY and SVGEGT. CDR3 nucleotides: TGTGCCAGCCGGCGGGCAGACAACTATGGCTACACCTTC. It encodes CASRRADNYGYTF.

This clonotype occurred many times. V is TRBV3-1 and J is TRBJ1-2; 8 bases align to TRBD1. V dropped 3 bases and J dropped 3; count of bases not matched to a gene: 3. CDR1 is LGHDT and CDR2 is YNNKEL in the germline V gene (reference sequence). This CDR3 is 14 amino acids long. The CDR3 nucleotides are TGTGCCAGCAGCCAGGAGACAGGGGACTATGGCTACACCTTC. Protein: CASSQETGDYGYTF. Variable domain in full (rest from reference TRBV3-1 and TRBJ1-2): DTAVSQTPKYLVTQMGNDKSIKCEQNLGHDTMYWYKQDSKKFLKIMFSYNNKELIINETVPNRFSPKSPDKAHLNLHINSLELGDSAVYFCASSQETGDYGYTFGSGTRLTVV.

There are many counts of this clonotype. The chain has TRBV28 and TRBJ2-1, with 9 positions matching TRBD1. Germline V gene sequence: CDR1 MDHEN, CDR2 SYDVKM. This CDR3 spans 15 amino acids. Trimming removed 5 bases from V and 8 bases from J; junction bases left unmatched: 10. This CDR3 reads CASSPSGQGHDEQFF. DNA of the CDR3: TGTGCCAGCAGTCCCTCCGGACAGGGGCACGATGAGCAGTTCTTC.

This clonotype was counted only a few times. The chain has TRBV7-9 and TRBJ2-7; D ambiguous. The CDR3 is made up of 13 amino acids. V lost 2 bases and J 0 bases, leaving 5 bases between the germline ends. Germline-derived CDR1 and CDR2 are SEHNR and FQNEAQ (reference sequence). The CDR3 here is CASSLPVSYEQYF. The CDR3 coding sequence is TGTGCCAGCAGCTTACCGGTCTCCTACGAGCAGTACTTC.

This clonotype was counted ten times or more. The V gene is TRBV3-1, the J gene TRBJ1-2, with D possibly TRBD1 on 5 matching bases. Germline CDR1 and CDR2: LGHDT and YNNKEL (reference sequence). Trimming stripped 6 bases from V and 4 bases from J, with 18 bases between. The CDR3 sequence is 15 residues long. As DNA, the CDR3 is TGTGCCAGCAGACCCCAGGGAAGTCATAGCTATGGCTACACCTTC. This sequence encodes CASRPQGSHSYGYTF.

The V gene is TRBV10-3, the J gene TRBJ1-1; D unclear. Germline CDR1 is ENHRY and CDR2 is SYGVKD. The CDR3 runs to 13 residues. V lost 4 bases, J lost 0 bases, and 6 bases lay in between. CDR3 nucleotides: TGTGCCATCAGTGGGGCCATGAACACTGAAGCTTTCTTT. As protein: CAISGAMNTEAFF.